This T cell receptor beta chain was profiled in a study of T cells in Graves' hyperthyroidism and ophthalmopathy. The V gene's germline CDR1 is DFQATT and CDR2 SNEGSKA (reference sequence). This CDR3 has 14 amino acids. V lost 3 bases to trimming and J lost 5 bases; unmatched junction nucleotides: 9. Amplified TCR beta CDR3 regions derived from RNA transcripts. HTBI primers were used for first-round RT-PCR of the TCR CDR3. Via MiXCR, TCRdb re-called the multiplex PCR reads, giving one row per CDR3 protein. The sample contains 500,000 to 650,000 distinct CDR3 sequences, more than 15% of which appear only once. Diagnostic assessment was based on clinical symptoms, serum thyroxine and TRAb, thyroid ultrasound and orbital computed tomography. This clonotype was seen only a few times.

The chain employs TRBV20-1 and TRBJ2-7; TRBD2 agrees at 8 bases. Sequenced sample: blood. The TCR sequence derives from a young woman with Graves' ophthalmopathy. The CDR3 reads CSASPGRVPNEQYF. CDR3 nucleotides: TGCAGTGCTAGTCCCGGGAGGGTTCCAAACGAGCAGTACTTC.